The 19 T cell receptor beta chains presented below share a single source sample, sequenced in a study of graft-versus-host responses after intestinal transplantation. The antigens of these receptors remain unknown. Method: immunoSEQ multiplex PCR; TCRdb's copy keeps in-frame clones and lacks some. The sample gives about 88,000 clones, 90% of which show up once; around 0.11% is in the top ten. Sequences were derived from unstimulated CD4+ T cells sorted from spleen or lymph node cells, sampled before intestinal transplant. The receptors here all came from a human donor who received an intestinal transplant.

V and J are TRBV12-5 and TRBJ2-5, with TRBD1 as a possible D gene (5 bases). This CDR3 has 16 amino acids. Germline V gene data show CDR1 as LGHNT and CDR2 as FRNRAP. Deletions cut 0 bases from V and 5 bases from J, with 16 bases between. In DNA form, the CDR3 reads TGTGCTAGTGGTTTGGTACGGCGAGACAGTGGGGAGACCCAGTACTTC. Translation: CASGLVRRDSGETQYF.

The chain carries TRBV7-4 and TRBJ2-7; the match to TRBD1 covers 9 bases. Germline V gene data show CDR1 as SGHVT and CDR2 as SQSDAQ. This CDR3 contains 17 residues. V trimming: 7 bases; J trimming: 6 bases; junction bases outside the gene matches: 19. CDR3 sequence: CASNWDREGGTDGEQYF. The CDR3 DNA reads as TGTGCCAGCAATTGGGACAGGGAGGGGGGGACCGACGGCGAGCAGTACTTC.

CDR3 protein: CAISEGGVDNSPLHF. In DNA, the CDR3 is TGTGCCATCAGTGAGGGCGGGGTCGATAATTCACCCCTCCACTTT. This rearrangement joins TRBV10-3 to TRBJ1-6; D unclear. The length of the CDR3 is 15 residues. In germline, CDR1 is ENHRY, CDR2 SYGVKD. V was cut by 2 bases and J by 5 bases, with 10 bases left in between.

V gene TRBV5-1 combines with J gene TRBJ2-1; 11 nucleotides agree with TRBD2. The CDR3 has 14 amino acids. V lost 4 bases to trimming and J lost 5 bases; unmatched junction nucleotides: 2. Germline V lookup: CDR1 SGHRS, CDR2 YFSETQ. The CDR3 here is CASSEGLADNEQFF. In DNA, the CDR3 is TGCGCCAGCAGCGAGGGACTAGCGGACAATGAGCAGTTCTTC.

The CDR3 nucleotides read TGTGCCAGCAGTCCGGACAGGAACACCGGGGAGCTGTTTTTT. This gives the protein CASSPDRNTGELFF. The chain recombines TRBV2 with TRBJ2-2; TRBD1 is a possible D gene (6 bases). Germline CDR1 reads SNHLY; CDR2 reads FYNNEI. CDR3 length: 14 residues. Between the trimmed V and J ends, which lost 5 bases and 1 base, there was a span of 8 bases. Complete variable domain (other parts from reference TRBV2 and TRBJ2-2): EPEVTQTPSHQVTQMGQEVILRCVPISNHLYFYWYRQILGQKVEFLVSFYNNEISEKSEIFDDQFSVERPDGSNFTLKIRSTKLEDSAMYFCASSPDRNTGELFFGEGSRLTVL.

In this sample, this clone turned up once. V gene TRBV27 combines with J gene TRBJ1-3; perhaps TRBD1 as D (5 bases). From germline, CDR1 is MNHEY and CDR2 SMNVEV (reference sequence). CDR3 size: 15 residues. Trimming shortened V by 5 bases and J by 0 bases, and 11 bases separated the two germline ends. CDR3 region: CASSPDRISGNTIYF. The CDR3 bases are TGTGCCAGCAGTCCTGACAGAATCTCTGGAAACACCATATATTTT.

J is TRBJ1-5 and V is TRBV21-1. TRBV21-1 is a known pseudogene. CDR3 length: 12 amino acids. The CDR3 protein is CASSKGGGPQHF. As DNA, the CDR3 is TGTGCCAGCAGCAAAGGGGGGGGACCCCAGCATTTT.

The chain couples TRBV4-1 to TRBJ1-1; 7 bases map to TRBD1. The CDR3 has 15 amino acids. Germline assignment: CDR1 MGHRA and CDR2 YSYEKL. V trimming: 4 bases; J trimming: 3 bases; junction bases outside the gene matches: 8. In DNA form, the CDR3 reads TGCGCCAGCAGCCCCTGGACAGGAAAACACACTGAAGCTTTCTTT. As protein: CASSPWTGKHTEAFF.

CDR3 loop: CASSRADGTGGYEQYF. In nucleotides, the CDR3 is TGTGCCAGCTCACGAGCAGACGGGACAGGGGGCTACGAGCAGTACTTC. The chain joins TRBV18 to TRBJ2-7, with TRBD1 matching over 11 bases. Per germline, CDR1 KGHSH and CDR2 LQKENI. After removal of 4 bases from V and 3 bases from J, the junction contained 8 bases not matched to a gene. The CDR3 contains 16 residues.

The table lists this clone with a few counts. This chain joins TRBV2 and TRBJ1-2; 7 nucleotides line up with TRBD1. Germline CDR1 and CDR2: SNHLY and FYNNEI. V shed 10 bases, J shed 8 bases, and the junction held 10 bases outside the gene matches. The CDR3 runs 12 residues. The CDR3 spells CATPDREWGYTF. The CDR3 DNA sequence: TGTGCCACCCCCGACAGGGAATGGGGCTACACCTTC.

This rearrangement joins TRBV11-3 to TRBJ2-3, with 9 bases lining up with TRBD2. The germline gives CDR1 SGHNT, CDR2 YENEEA. This CDR3 has 15 amino acids. V gave up 5 bases and J gave up 2 bases; unmatched junction bases: 5. CDR3 sequence (DNA): TGTGCCAGCAGCGGGAGCGGGGGGAACACAGATACGCAGTATTTT. This gives the protein CASSGSGGNTDTQYF. Supplemented by reference TRBV11-3 and TRBJ2-3, the full variable domain reads EAGVVQSPRYKIIEKKQPVAFWCNPISGHNTLYWYLQNLGQGPELLIRYENEEAVDDSQLPKDRFSAERLKGVDSTLKIQPAELGDSAVYLCASSGSGGNTDTQYFGPGTRLTVL.

The chain employs TRBV6-5 and TRBJ2-7; no clear D gene. Trimming removed 6 bases at V and 2 bases at J, with 11 bases between. Looked up from germline, CDR1 is MNHEY and CDR2 is SVGAGI. The CDR3 loop spans 13 amino acids. DNA of the CDR3: TGTGCCAGCAGGCGCGGCCCCACCTACGAGCAGTACTTC. Amino acid sequence: CASRRGPTYEQYF.

The chain combines TRBV27 with TRBJ2-5; 9 bases line up with TRBD2. This CDR3 has 14 amino acids. V trimming: 7 bases; J trimming: 5 bases; junction bases outside the gene matches: 8. Germline V gene data show CDR1 as MNHEY and CDR2 as SMNVEV (reference sequence). The CDR3 DNA sequence: TGTGCCAGCAAACGTGCGGGGGGGTGGGAGACCCAGTACTTC. This translates into CASKRAGGWETQYF.

This chain uses TRBV5-6 with TRBJ1-1; 8 bases are a match to TRBD1. The ends lost 2 bases at V and 1 base at J; junction bases unmatched: 10. The CDR3 length is 17 residues. Germline V gives CDR1 SGHDT, CDR2 YYEEEE. The CDR3: CASSFLAGGAGNTEAFF. Written as DNA, the CDR3 is TGTGCCAGCAGCTTCCTGGCAGGGGGCGCGGGGAACACTGAAGCTTTCTTT.

In DNA, the CDR3 is TGTGCCAGCGCTCGGAGCGGGGGGGGCTCAGATACGCAGTATTTT. It encodes CASARSGGGSDTQYF. V is TRBV6-5 and J is TRBJ2-3, with TRBD2 identical over 10 bases. CDR1 MNHEY and CDR2 SVGAGI come from the germline V gene. CDR3 size: 15 residues. Losses at the gene ends were 8 bases for V and 4 bases for J; bases not matched to a gene: 9.

This chain uses TRBV6-1 with TRBJ1-1, with D hard to call. Per the germline V gene, CDR1 is MNHNS and CDR2 is SASEGT. The CDR3 runs 13 residues. With 6 bases removed from V and 5 bases from J, the gap between germline ends came to 13 bases. The DNA for the CDR3 is TGTGCCAGCAGCCCCGTGTCGCGGACTGAAGCTTTCTTT. Protein: CASSPVSRTEAFF.

The chain has TRBV15 and TRBJ2-2; tentatively, D is TRBD2 (6 bases). Trimming shortened V by 1 base and J by 0 bases, and 6 bases separated the two germline ends. The germline CDR1 and CDR2 sequences are LNHNV and YYDKDF (reference sequence). The CDR3 sequence is 15 residues long. CDR3 sequence reads: CATSRAGANTGELFF. In nucleotides, the CDR3 is TGTGCCACCAGCAGAGCGGGGGCGAACACCGGGGAGCTGTTTTTT.

V gene TRBV9 combines with J gene TRBJ2-2; unclear D gene. Per germline, CDR1 SGDLS and CDR2 YYNGEE. V was shortened by 0 bases and J by 0 bases, with 12 bases between the two germline ends. CDR3 size: 17 residues. The DNA for the CDR3 is TGTGCCAGCAGCGTAGACCCCCGCCCAGCGAACACCGGGGAGCTGTTTTTT. Translated, it gives CASSVDPRPANTGELFF.

The rearrangement links TRBV10-3 to TRBJ1-2; 7 nucleotides align to TRBD1. Per the germline V gene, CDR1 is ENHRY and CDR2 is SYGVKD. The J segment lost 3 bases and the V segment lost 6 bases, leaving 10 bases of the junction unmatched. The CDR3 covers 15 residues. The CDR3 protein is CAISVTGWPDYGYTF. The CDR3 DNA reads TGTGCCATCAGCGTGACAGGGTGGCCGGACTATGGCTACACCTTC.